The sequence of this T cell receptor (beta chain) was determined in a study of T cell responses to AZD1222 COVID-19 vaccine. Whole-study results and caveats: Females outnumbered males among donors, who were mostly white British; clonal diversity was possibly underestimated. Nearly half of the spike-specific TCRs reportedly recognize variant regions that carry no mutations.

Regarding this clone: Its antigen is not identified.

Here immunoSEQ multiplex PCR was the method, and the copy in TCRdb shows in-frame clones only, minus some. The sample lists more than 100,000 clones, around 92% occurring once. The sample consisted of peripheral blood, taken on day 0 of AZD1222 vaccination. This receptor was obtained from an adult in good health.

CDR3 protein: CSASTGGVRGRLFF. In nucleotides, the CDR3 is TGCAGCGCGTCAACGGGGGGGGTGCGCGGAAGGCTGTTTTTT. This chain joins TRBV29-1 and TRBJ1-4; D may be TRBD1 (5 bases). There are 14 residues in the CDR3. The V gene lost 7 bases and the J gene lost 14 bases, with 26 bases spanning the gap. In germline, CDR1 is SQVTM, CDR2 ANQGSEA.